This T cell receptor beta chain comes out of a study of T cells in Graves' hyperthyroidism and ophthalmopathy. Study conclusions and caveats: Classification by a 13 V-J model distinguished ophthalmopathy from stable hyperthyroidism.

Authors of the study amplified TCR beta CDR3 regions from RNA transcripts. Primed by the HTBI set, a first-round RT-PCR was run on the TCR CDR3. TCRdb processed the multiplex PCR reads anew with MiXCR; each CDR3 protein has one entry. Here the sample spans roughly 290,000 distinct CDR3 sequences, about 18% being singletons. A roughly 10 ml volume of fresh peripheral blood provided the PBMCs. This clonotype appeared many times. The antigen remains undetermined. The receptor was isolated from a woman aged 55-75 years with Graves' ophthalmopathy. The sample comprised blood.

The CDR3 here is CASSFRGRSSYNEQFF. The CDR3, as DNA: TGTGCCAGCAGCTTTCGGGGGAGGAGCTCCTACAATGAGCAGTTCTTC. This chain links TRBV6-2 or TRBV6-3 with TRBJ2-1; weak D call: TRBD2 (6 bases). The CDR3 runs 16 residues. CDR1 MNHEY and CDR2 SVGEGT come from the germline V gene. The V end was cut by 6 bases, the J end by 0 bases, with 15 bases between.